This TCR beta chain was captured by sequencing in a study of blood T cell repertoires in COVID-19. Study details: Sources were T cells, B-cell-depleted T cells, or PBMCs; the material itself was cDNA or gDNA.

The CDR3 sequence is 13 residues long. With 5 bases clipped from V and 4 bases from J, the junction kept 2 bases outside the gene matches. Germline V gene lookup returns CDR1 SGHVS and CDR2 FQNEAQ. The protocol was immunoSEQ multiplex PCR, while the TCRdb copy is restricted to in-frame clones and leaves out a portion. The sample holds about 120,000 clones, roughly 88% seen once. This clonotype originated in a woman aged 80 or older with acute or convalescent COVID-19. Sequenced input: peripheral blood. This sequence joins TRBV7-8 and TRBJ2-1; 7 bases match TRBD1. The chain's CDR3 is CASSMGQYNEQFF. CDR3 nucleotide sequence: TGTGCCAGCAGCATGGGACAGTACAATGAGCAGTTCTTC.